The 25 T cell receptor beta chains presented below share a single source sample, sequenced in a study of CD8+ T cells in alopecia areata. cDNA prepared by RNA extraction and subsequent reverse transcription served as the template for sequencing. The table came from immunoSEQ multiplex PCR; TCRdb's copy has only in-frame clones and leaves some out. The record shows more than 90,000 clones for this sample, with no singletons present. The sequenced sample was lesional skin. Receptor source: a C3H/HeJ mouse with alopecia areata. Strain haplotype at MHC: H2-k.

This clone was seen repeatedly, ten times or more. Mouse gene names and germline throughout. Read coverage stops 4 residues before the CDR3 terminus; the germline J gene supplies the remainder. The chain joins TRBV13-3 to TRBJ2-7; D remains ambiguous. The CDR3 consists of 13 residues. Germline values: CDR1 NNHDY, CDR2 SYVADS. Trimming cost V 0 bases and J 3 bases, with 7 bases left between them. Incomplete CDR3 DNA: TGTGCCAGCAGTGATGCACAAATCTAT. Its protein product is CASSDAQIY. The full CDR3 protein reads CASSDAQIYEQYF.

A note on this clone: Here the gene names and germline are mouse. The read terminates 4 residues ahead of where the CDR3 ends, so the germline J gene completes it. The rearrangement joins TRBV1 to TRBJ2-2; 7 nucleotides line up with TRBD1. The CDR3 spans 17 residues. After removal of 3 bases from V and 2 bases from J, the junction contained 9 bases not matched to a gene. The germline V gene encodes CDR1 NSQYPW and CDR2 LRSPGD (reference sequence). The CDR3 region is CTCSALTGTANTGQLYF. Partial CDR3 DNA: TGCACCTGCAGTGCTCTCACCGGGACAGCGAACACCGGG. The full variable domain, completed using reference TRBV1 and TRBJ2-2, is VTLLEQNPRWRLVPRGQAVNLRCILKNSQYPWMSWYQQDLQKQLQWLFTLRSPGDKEVKSLPGADYLATRVTDTELRLQVANMSQGRTLYCTCSALTGTANTGQLYFGEGSKLTVL.

Only a few counts were recorded for this clone. Gene names refer to mouse genes. The sequence runs out 4 residues before the end of the CDR3; the remainder is reconstructed from the germline J gene. The chain carries TRBV13-3 and TRBJ1-4; 9 positions match TRBD1. The CDR3 runs to 15 residues. J lost 1 base, V lost 5 bases, and 3 bases had no gene match. The germline V gene has CDR1 NNHDY and CDR2 SYVADS. CDR3 DNA (partial): TGTGCCAGCAGGGACAGGGGAAGTTCCAACGAA. This gives the protein CASRDRGSSNE. Given in full, the CDR3 is CASRDRGSSNERLFF.

Comment on this clone: The translated DNA and TCRdb's protein are not identical at residue 12; the protein here was translated from the DNA. Genes and germline come from the mouse. The CDR3 goes on 3 residues after the read ends, and that part is filled in from the germline J gene. This sequence joins TRBV1 and TRBJ1-3; the D gene is possibly TRBD1 (6 bases). Trimming shortened V by 6 bases and J by 0 bases, and 12 bases separated the two germline ends. The CDR3 sequence is 15 residues long. The germline V gene has CDR1 NSQYPW and CDR2 LRSPGD (reference sequence). CDR3 sequence: CTCRGDTYSGNTLYF. The CDR3 DNA, read in part, is TGCACCTGCAGGGGGGACACCTATTCTGGAAATACG.

Many counts were recorded for this clone. Genes and germline come from the mouse. The DNA ends 4 residues before the CDR3 does, and the rest of the CDR3 is filled in from the germline J gene. This chain links TRBV1 with TRBJ1-2; a weak D match, TRBD1 (6 bases). Trimming stripped 0 bases from V and 2 bases from J, with 10 bases between. CDR1 is NSQYPW and CDR2 is LRSPGD in the germline V gene (reference sequence). The CDR3 consists of 15 residues. Here the CDR3 reads CTCSADAGGNSDYTF. The sequenced CDR3 bases are TGCACCTGCAGTGCAGATGCGGGGGGCAACTCC.

Only a few counts were recorded for this clone. Mouse germline and gene names are used. The read comes to an end 4 residues before the CDR3 does, leaving the germline J gene to fill in the end. This sequence joins TRBV19 and TRBJ2-1, with TRBD2 matching 10 bases. This CDR3 has 14 residues. Germline-derived CDR1 and CDR2 are FNHDT and SITEND (reference sequence). CDR3 sequence: CASSIGGLGAEQFF. Incomplete CDR3 DNA: TGTGCCAGCAGTATAGGGGGACTGGGGGCT.

This clone was observed a few times. DNA and listed protein disagree at residue 12, so the protein shown here was translated from the DNA. Gene names denote mouse genes. Read data end 3 residues before the CDR3 end; the end is taken from the germline J gene. This sample also contains other DNA sequences that code for the same CDR3. The V gene is TRBV1, the J gene TRBJ1-3, with D maybe TRBD1 (6 bases). Trimming removed 3 bases at V and 0 bases at J, with 9 bases between. This CDR3 region has 15 residues. Germline V gene data show CDR1 as NSQYPW and CDR2 as LRSPGD (reference sequence). This chain's CDR3 is CTCSAGQHSGNTLYF. The sequenced part of the CDR3 DNA is TGCACCTGCAGTGCTGGACAGCATTCTGGAAATACG.

As regards this clone: Gene names follow the mouse nomenclature. The read ends 4 residues shy of where the CDR3 ends; the end is completed using the germline J gene. This chain connects TRBV13-3 to TRBJ2-1, with 7 bases aligning to TRBD1. After removal of 5 bases from V and 0 bases from J, the junction contained 5 bases not matched to a gene. The CDR3 loop spans 15 amino acids. CDR1 and CDR2 from the germline V gene are NNHDY and SYVADS. The part of the CDR3 DNA that was read is TGTGCCAGCAGCCGGGGGACAGATAACTATGCT. This encodes CASSRGTDNYA. The full CDR3 sequence reads CASSRGTDNYAEQFF.

Remarks on this clone: All gene names here are mouse names. Coverage ceases 4 residues before the CDR3 finishes, and the germline J gene fills in the end. The chain is built from TRBV13-3 and TRBJ2-5, with D perhaps matching TRBD1 (6 bases). This CDR3 contains 15 residues. The germline V and J ends were trimmed by 0 bases and 3 bases, with 11 bases remaining between them. The germline V gene has CDR1 NNHDY and CDR2 SYVADS. This chain's CDR3 is CASSDARDTQDTQYF. Partial CDR3 DNA: TGTGCCAGCAGTGATGCCCGGGACACACAAGAC.

This clone was recorded a few times. The listed genes are named as in mouse. The CDR3 end falls 4 residues outside the read, so it is completed with the germline J gene. The gene calls are TRBV13-3 and TRBJ2-5, with 12 bases lining up with TRBD1. This CDR3 spans 15 amino acids. Per the germline V gene, CDR1 is NNHDY and CDR2 is SYVADS. CDR3 loop: CASSDPGQGADTQYF. The DNA read from the CDR3 is TGTGCCAGCAGTGATCCGGGACAGGGGGCTGAC.

This clone has at least ten counts. Any gene name here is a mouse gene name. Read data end 4 residues before the CDR3 end; the end is taken from the germline J gene. The chain uses TRBV13-3 and TRBJ1-1; tentative D call: TRBD1 (5 bases). The CDR3 is 14 amino acids. Germline V lookup: CDR1 NNHDY, CDR2 SYVADS. The V end was cut by 1 base, the J end by 1 base, with 8 bases between. CDR3 sequence reads: CASSDFRVNTEVFF. Partial CDR3 DNA: TGTGCCAGCAGTGATTTCAGGGTAAACACA.

In this sample, this clone turned up many times. Gene and germline names: mouse. From the germline J gene comes the end of the CDR3, since the read stops 4 residues before it. The sample has other DNA sequences that encode this CDR3 too. This chain links TRBV13-3 with TRBJ2-5, with 11 bases lining up with TRBD2. V lost 5 bases to trimming and J lost 2 bases; unmatched junction nucleotides: 4. The CDR3 has 15 amino acids. In germline, CDR1 is NNHDY, CDR2 SYVADS. Partial CDR3 DNA: TGTGCCAGCAGCTGGACTGGGGGGTCCCAAGAC. This gives the protein CASSWTGGSQD. The entire CDR3 reads CASSWTGGSQDTQYF.

Regarding this clone: These gene names are mouse names. Sequencing ends 4 residues short of the CDR3 end; the germline J gene provides the rest. The gene calls are TRBV19 and TRBJ2-1; D is perhaps TRBD1 (5 bases). CDR1 is FNHDT and CDR2 is SITEND in the germline V gene (reference sequence). The V end was cut by 5 bases, the J end by 0 bases, with 12 bases between. The CDR3 has 15 residues. This CDR3 reads CASSPGQHNYAEQFF. The part of the CDR3 DNA that was read is TGTGCCAGCAGCCCCGGACAACATAACTATGCT.

This clone has ten or more counts. The germline and genes are mouse ones. Read data end 4 residues before the CDR3 end; the end is taken from the germline J gene. The chain links TRBV13-3 to TRBJ2-1; tentative D call: TRBD2 (5 bases). Trimming took off 4 bases at V and 0 bases at J, with 8 bases between the two ends. CDR1 NNHDY and CDR2 SYVADS come from the germline V gene. This CDR3 contains 14 residues. The CDR3 loop reads CASSRLYNYAEQFF. CDR3 DNA (partial): TGTGCCAGCAGTAGACTGTATAACTATGCT.

This clone was seen ten or more times. Any gene name here is a mouse gene name. Read sequence stops 4 residues before the CDR3 end, and the germline J gene provides the missing end. The sample carries other DNA sequences with the same CDR3. This chain connects TRBV13-3 to TRBJ2-1; 11 positions match TRBD2. The junction had 4 bases not matched to a gene; V was cut back by 6 bases and J by 5 bases. Per germline, CDR1 NNHDY and CDR2 SYVADS. The CDR3 consists of 14 residues. The CDR3 DNA, read in part, is TGTGCCAGCACTGGACTGGGGGGAGATGCT. Translated: CASTGLGGDA. The full CDR3 is CASTGLGGDAEQFF.

In regard to this clone: Germline and genes: mouse. The read ends 4 residues early relative to the CDR3; the germline J gene fills the gap. The chain links TRBV13-2 to TRBJ2-7; 10 nucleotides agree with TRBD2. Looked up from germline, CDR1 is NNHNN and CDR2 is SYGAGS (reference sequence). The CDR3 covers 15 residues. CDR3 DNA (partial): TGTGCCAGCGGTGGCGACTGGGGGGCCCGATAT. Translated, it gives CASGGDWGARY. The whole CDR3 reads CASGGDWGARYEQYF.

This clone was counted between two and nine times. Gene labels here are mouse ones. The DNA ends 4 residues before the CDR3 does, and the rest of the CDR3 is filled in from the germline J gene. J is TRBJ2-1 and V is TRBV13-3, with 8 bases matching TRBD2. The CDR3 spans 13 residues. Germline V CDR1 and CDR2: NNHDY, SYVADS. The chain's CDR3 is CASSPGGWAEQFF. The CDR3 bases that were read are TGTGCCAGCAGTCCTGGGGGGTGGGCT.

This clone has a handful of counts. The listed genes are named as in mouse. The CDR3 end falls 4 residues outside the read, so it is completed with the germline J gene. This chain uses TRBV17 with TRBJ2-1, with 11 bases aligning to TRBD2. Germline trimming cut 4 bases from V and 1 base from J; bases unmatched to any gene: 3. The CDR3 sequence is 16 residues long. Germline V gene sequence: CDR1 MNHDT, CDR2 YYDKIL. CDR3 in amino acids: CASSTDWGGNYAEQFF. The CDR3 DNA, read in part, is TGTGCTAGCAGTACAGACTGGGGGGGGAACTATGCT.

Remarks on this clone: Gene labels here are mouse ones. The read halts 4 residues ahead of the CDR3 end, with the missing end drawn from the germline J gene. The chain carries TRBV13-3 and TRBJ2-3, with a tentative D call TRBD2 (6 bases). In germline, CDR1 is NNHDY, CDR2 SYVADS. The germline V and J ends were trimmed by 3 bases and 0 bases, with 11 bases remaining between them. The CDR3 extends over 15 amino acids. Incomplete CDR3 DNA: TGTGCCAGCAGTGCCTGGGGATCTAGTGCAGAA. This translates into CASSAWGSSAE. In full, the CDR3 reads CASSAWGSSAETLYF.

For this clone: Mouse germline and gene names are used. The missing CDR3 end, 4 residues past where the read stops, is filled in from the germline J gene. The chain combines TRBV17 with TRBJ2-7; D might be TRBD1 (6 bases). The germline V gene has CDR1 MNHDT and CDR2 YYDKIL. The CDR3 extends over 15 amino acids. The CDR3 here is CASSRDIQGIDEQYF. CDR3 DNA (partial): TGTGCTAGCAGTAGAGATATCCAGGGGATTGAT. The whole variable domain, filled in from reference TRBV17 and TRBJ2-7, reads DTTVKQNPRYKLARVGKPVNLICSQTMNHDTMYWYQKKPNQAPKLLLFYYDKILNREADTFEKFQSSRPNNSFCSLYIGSAGLEYSAMYLCASSRDIQGIDEQYFGPGTRLTVL.

This clone was seen a handful of times. Mouse germline and gene names are used. The covered CDR3 bases are TGCACCTGCAGTGCTCGGGACAGCTCCTATGCT. Translation: CTCSARDSSYA. The whole CDR3 region reads CTCSARDSSYAEQFF. The chain carries TRBV1 and TRBJ2-1; TRBD1 matches at 7 bases. Read data end 4 residues before the CDR3 end; the end is taken from the germline J gene. Germline CDR1 reads NSQYPW; CDR2 reads LRSPGD (reference sequence). Trimming at V came to 3 bases and at J to 3 bases, leaving 5 bases not matched to a gene. CDR3 length: 15 residues.

As concerns this clone: The gene names here belong to mouse. Read data end 4 residues before the CDR3 end; the end is taken from the germline J gene. V gene TRBV1 combines with J gene TRBJ1-4, with 12 bases lining up with TRBD1. CDR3 length: 16 amino acids. V shed 3 bases, J shed 5 bases, and the junction held 4 bases outside the gene matches. Germline-derived CDR1 and CDR2 are NSQYPW and LRSPGD (reference sequence). Partial CDR3 DNA: TGCACCTGCAGTGCGGGACAGGGGGCGCGAAACGAA. Its protein is CTCSAGQGARNE. The entire CDR3 reads CTCSAGQGARNERLFF.

A note on this clone: Gene names refer to mouse genes. The covered CDR3 bases are TGTGCCAGCAGCGCACAGGCTAGTCAAAAC. Its protein is CASSAQASQN. The CDR3 as a whole reads CASSAQASQNTLYF. The chain joins TRBV13-3 to TRBJ2-4; maybe TRBD1 (5 bases). The DNA ends 4 residues before the CDR3 does, and the rest of the CDR3 is filled in from the germline J gene. The V and J ends lost 5 bases and 0 bases respectively, with 10 bases between them. The CDR3 length is 14 residues. The germline V gene has CDR1 NNHDY and CDR2 SYVADS.

With respect to this clone: The genes are named according to mouse. Read coverage stops 4 residues before the CDR3 terminus; the germline J gene supplies the remainder. This chain joins TRBV13-3 and TRBJ1-2; 7 bases map to TRBD1. This CDR3 has 12 residues. Germline assignment: CDR1 NNHDY and CDR2 SYVADS. This CDR3 reads CASSQTGADYTF. The CDR3 bases that were read are TGTGCCAGCAGTCAAACAGGGGCC.

In its sample, this clone was seen many times. Mouse gene names and germline throughout. The read stops 4 residues short of the end of the CDR3; the missing end is completed from the germline J gene. The J gene is TRBJ1-1, the V gene TRBV13-3; 10 bases map to TRBD1. Germline lookup yields CDR1 NNHDY and CDR2 SYVADS. V was pared by 2 bases and J by 1 base, with 2 bases of the junction left unmatched. This CDR3 spans 15 amino acids. The CDR3 sequence: CASSEWDRGNTEVFF. Partial CDR3 DNA: TGTGCCAGCAGTGAATGGGACAGGGGAAACACA.